Listed here is a single T cell receptor (beta chain). The data belong to a study of cytomegalovirus exposure and HLA in healthy donors. CDR1 and CDR2 (germline): LNHDA, SQIVND (reference sequence). Between the trimmed V and J ends, which lost 5 bases and 0 bases, there was a span of 16 bases. This CDR3 has 16 residues. PCR primers comprised 60 Vbeta and 13 Jbeta primers. Clones were sequenced by immunoSEQ multiplex PCR, and TCRdb holds only the in-frame ones, with some missing. This table has 150,000 to 200,000 clones, about four fifths appearing once. The sequence was obtained from a man aged 50-60 years in good health and CMV-seronegative. Sequencing was carried out using PBMCs. The V call is TRBV19, the J call TRBJ1-2; D is uncertain. The CDR3 nucleotides are TGTGCCAGTAGTCCCCAGCAGGCAGGTACTAACTATGGCTACACCTTC. Its protein is CASSPQQAGTNYGYTF.